This entry lists 31 T cell receptor beta chains sequenced from one sample in a study of blood T cell repertoires in COVID-19. Clones were sequenced by immunoSEQ multiplex PCR, and TCRdb holds only the in-frame ones, with some missing. Seen here are approximately 170,000 clones, 84% observed once, and the top ten hold around 3.5%. The sample was PBMCs or T cells enriched from blood (not recorded which). The receptors originated from a woman aged 25-40 years who had recovered from COVID-19.

This chain joins TRBV28 and TRBJ2-7, with TRBD1 matching over 11 bases. This CDR3 spans 18 amino acids. The germline gives CDR1 MDHEN, CDR2 SYDVKM. The V and J ends lost 5 bases and 0 bases, in that order; junction bases with no gene match: 12. In nucleotides, the CDR3 is TGTGCCAGCAGTCCTTCCGGGACAGGGGGGGCCCTCTCCTACGAGCAGTACTTC. Translating it yields CASSPSGTGGALSYEQYF.

The gene calls are TRBV7-3 and TRBJ2-7, with TRBD1 matching 9 bases. There are 15 residues in the CDR3. The trim removed 5 bases at V and 4 bases at J, leaving 9 bases unmatched. Germline lookup yields CDR1 SGHTA and CDR2 FQGTGA. This chain's CDR3 is CASSLAPGQGYEQYF. CDR3 sequence (DNA): TGTGCCAGCAGCCTAGCTCCGGGACAGGGTTACGAGCAGTACTTC. The full variable domain, completed using reference TRBV7-3 and TRBJ2-7, is GAGVSQTPSNKVTEKGKYVELRCDPISGHTALYWYRQSLGQGPEFLIYFQGTGAADDSGLPNDRFFAVRPEGSVSTLKIQRTERGDSAVYLCASSLAPGQGYEQYFGPGTRLTVT.

The chain carries TRBV6-2 or TRBV6-3 and TRBJ2-5; 7 nucleotides align to TRBD1. This CDR3 spans 16 amino acids. The germline CDR1 and CDR2 sequences are MNHEY and SVGEGT. The V and J ends lost 2 bases and 3 bases, in that order; junction bases with no gene match: 9. The CDR3 sequence: CASSYLRGQIKETQYF. The CDR3 bases are TGTGCCAGCAGTTACCTAAGGGGACAGATAAAAGAGACCCAGTACTTC.

In this sample, this clone turned up once. The CDR3 DNA reads TGTGCCAGCAGTGACTTCGACATCTATAATGAAAAACTGTTTTTT. Protein: CASSDFDIYNEKLFF. The V gene is TRBV25-1, the J gene TRBJ1-4, with D hard to call. The CDR3 runs to 15 residues. Germline CDR1 MGHDK, CDR2 SYGVNS. V gave up 3 bases and J gave up 4 bases, with 12 bases separating them. The entire variable domain, with the rest obtained from reference TRBV25-1 and TRBJ1-4, is as follows: EADIYQTPRYLVIGTGKKITLECSQTMGHDKMYWYQQDPGMELHLIHYSYGVNSTEKGDLSSESTVSRIRTEHFPLTLESARPSHTSQYLCASSDFDIYNEKLFFGSGTQLSVL.

The chain joins TRBV18 to TRBJ2-2; D ambiguous. The germline V and J ends were trimmed by 2 bases and 8 bases, with 6 bases remaining between them. This CDR3 is 12 amino acids long. Germline-derived CDR1 and CDR2 are KGHSH and LQKENI. CDR3 DNA: TGTGCCAGCTCACCAAGAGGAGGGGAGCTGTTTTTT. This encodes CASSPRGGELFF.

This clone occurred a few times. The J gene is TRBJ1-1, the V gene TRBV24-1; D remains unclear. In germline, CDR1 is KGHDR, CDR2 SFDVKD. Trimming took 9 bases from V and 7 from J, leaving 11 bases between them. This CDR3 spans 11 amino acids. CDR3 nucleotide sequence: TGTGCCACCCGGCGGGGAGATGAAGCTTTCTTT. Amino acids: CATRRGDEAFF.

The rearrangement joins TRBV7-9 to TRBJ1-5; D unresolved. Germline CDR1 reads SEHNR; CDR2 reads FQNEAQ (reference sequence). Trimming took 1 base from V and 5 from J, leaving 9 bases between them. The CDR3 spans 14 residues. In DNA form, the CDR3 reads TGTGCCAGCAGCTTAGGATCTGGAGATCAGCCCCAGCATTTT. It translates to CASSLGSGDQPQHF. The complete variable domain, with remaining parts taken from reference TRBV7-9 and TRBJ1-5, reads DTGVSQNPRHKITKRGQNVTFRCDPISEHNRLYWYRQTLGQGPEFLTYFQNEAQLEKSRLLSDRFSAERPKGSFSTLEIQRTEQGDSAMYLCASSLGSGDQPQHFGDGTRLSIL.

This rearrangement joins TRBV19 to TRBJ1-5; 7 bases map to TRBD1. The CDR3 is 14 amino acids. Germline assignment: CDR1 LNHDA and CDR2 SQIVND (reference sequence). V lost 6 bases to trimming and J lost 9 bases; unmatched junction nucleotides: 11. This CDR3 is CASSDPDRVRPQHF. The CDR3 DNA follows: TGTGCCAGTAGCGACCCTGACAGGGTCCGGCCCCAGCATTTT. The whole variable domain, remainder taken from reference TRBV19 and TRBJ1-5, is DGGITQSPKYLFRKEGQNVTLSCEQNLNHDAMYWYRQDPGQGLRLIYYSQIVNDFQKGDIAEGYSVSREKKESFPLTVTSAQKNPTAFYLCASSDPDRVRPQHFGDGTRLSIL.

The chain is built from TRBV4-1 and TRBJ2-3, with 7 bases fitting TRBD2. This CDR3 is 14 amino acids long. V gave up 4 bases and J gave up 2 bases; unmatched junction bases: 3. Germline CDR1 reads MGHRA; CDR2 reads YSYEKL. The CDR3 DNA reads as TGCGCCAGCAGCCCGGGACTACTCACAGATACGCAGTATTTT. Translation gives CASSPGLLTDTQYF.

The chain joins TRBV5-4 to TRBJ1-4, with 7 bases identical to TRBD1. Germline CDR1 and CDR2: SGHNT and YYREEE (reference sequence). This CDR3 has 14 amino acids. The J segment lost 9 bases and the V segment lost 4 bases, leaving 9 bases of the junction unmatched. The CDR3 DNA reads TGTGCCAGCAGCCCAGAACAGGGGAGGCAAAAACTGTTTTTT. Amino acid sequence: CASSPEQGRQKLFF.

The chain is built from TRBV6-5 and TRBJ1-1; perhaps TRBD1 as D (5 bases). The CDR3 contains 15 residues. Germline V gene lookup returns CDR1 MNHEY and CDR2 SVGAGI. The V end was cut by 6 bases, the J end by 0 bases, with 14 bases between. The CDR3 spells CASRGVGGMNTEAFF. CDR3 bases: TGTGCCAGCAGGGGGGTCGGGGGAATGAACACTGAAGCTTTCTTT.

The rearrangement links TRBV18 to TRBJ1-2; 8 positions match TRBD1. V trimming: 4 bases; J trimming: 5 bases; junction bases outside the gene matches: 3. The CDR3 length is 13 residues. CDR1 is KGHSH and CDR2 is LQKENI in the germline V gene. The CDR3 coding sequence is TGTGCCAGCTCACAACAGGGGGATTATGGCTACACCTTC. This encodes CASSQQGDYGYTF. The full variable domain, completed using reference TRBV18 and TRBJ1-2, is NAGVMQNPRHLVRRRGQEARLRCSPMKGHSHVYWYRQLPEEGLKFMVYLQKENIIDESGMPKERFSAEFPKEGPSILRIQQVVRGDSAAYFCASSQQGDYGYTFGSGTRLTVV.

The CDR3 DNA sequence: TGTGCCAGCAGCACCTTGTCGACAGGGCTCAAGGAAAAACTGTTTTTT. It codes for CASSTLSTGLKEKLFF. The chain recombines TRBV21-1 with TRBJ1-4; the listed D gene, TRBD1, was not tested against the DNA. TRBV21-1 is a pseudogene. The CDR3 spans 16 residues.

The V gene is TRBV6-5, the J gene TRBJ1-5; D gene uncertain. This CDR3 is built from 13 residues. Trimming left V 8 bases short and J 1 base short, with 9 bases between. CDR1 MNHEY and CDR2 SVGAGI come from the germline V gene. The DNA of the CDR3 is TGTGCCAGCGGAGACCAGAGCAATCAGCCCCAGCATTTT. This gives the protein CASGDQSNQPQHF.

This clone was observed once. The V gene is TRBV19, the J gene TRBJ2-3; 8 bases fit TRBD2. The J segment lost 2 bases and the V segment lost 4 bases, leaving 11 bases of the junction unmatched. Germline lookup yields CDR1 LNHDA and CDR2 SQIVND (reference sequence). The CDR3 extends over 17 amino acids. In DNA form, the CDR3 reads TGTGCCAGTAGTAGTACTAGCGGTGGTTCCTACACAGATACGCAGTATTTT. Translation gives CASSSTSGGSYTDTQYF.

This sequence joins TRBV6-4 and TRBJ2-1, with a weak D call TRBD2 (6 bases). V was trimmed by 0 bases and J by 8 bases, leaving 11 bases between them. CDR1 is MRHNA, CDR2 SNTAGT, per germline. There are 14 residues in the CDR3. CDR3 sequence reads: CASSDSGGFHEQFF. The CDR3 nucleotides are TGTGCCAGCAGTGACTCCGGAGGGTTCCATGAGCAGTTCTTC.

Only one count was recorded for this clone. The chain has TRBV7-2 and TRBJ1-1, with 10 bases fitting TRBD1. Germline V gene lookup returns CDR1 SGHTA and CDR2 FQGNSA. The CDR3 spans 15 residues. J lost 0 bases, V lost 5 bases, and 3 bases had no gene match. The CDR3 DNA is TGTGCCAGCAGCCTGGGACAGGGGCTGAACACTGAAGCTTTCTTT. It specifies CASSLGQGLNTEAFF.

CDR3 sequence: CASSFPGGPYGYTF. The CDR3 DNA reads as TGTGCCAGCAGTTTTCCAGGGGGCCCCTATGGCTACACCTTC. This chain uses TRBV28 with TRBJ1-2, with 8 positions matching TRBD1. Germline lookup yields CDR1 MDHEN and CDR2 SYDVKM. The CDR3 covers 14 residues. The V segment lost 3 bases and the J segment 4 bases; nucleotides outside the gene matches: 4.

V and J are TRBV29-1 and TRBJ1-2, with a tentative D call TRBD1 (5 bases). The CDR3 is 15 amino acids. Germline CDR1 and CDR2: SQVTM and ANQGSEA. The V end was cut by 4 bases, the J end by 3 bases, with 18 bases between. CDR3 sequence reads: CSVASWGGSDYGYTF. CDR3 sequence (DNA): TGCAGCGTTGCCTCCTGGGGGGGTAGCGACTATGGCTACACCTTC.

The rearrangement links TRBV3-1 (or the pseudogene TRBV3-2) to TRBJ2-1, with D unclear. The CDR3 length is 12 residues. The germline V gene encodes CDR1 LGHDT and CDR2 YNNKEL (reference sequence). Trimming left V 4 bases short and J 9 bases short, with 10 bases between. CDR3 nucleotides: TGTGCCAGCAGCCGCCTTTCGGGTGAGCAGTTCTTC. It codes for CASSRLSGEQFF.

The chain joins TRBV5-4 to TRBJ2-1, with TRBD1 matching 8 bases. CDR1 and CDR2 from the germline V gene are SGHNT and YYREEE (reference sequence). Trimming at V came to 4 bases and at J to 6 bases, leaving 6 bases not matched to a gene. There are 14 residues in the CDR3. CDR3 loop: CASSMSGTGNEQFF. CDR3 bases: TGTGCCAGCAGCATGTCCGGGACAGGCAATGAGCAGTTCTTC.

The chain is built from TRBV28 and TRBJ1-1; 7 positions agree with TRBD1. Germline CDR1 is MDHEN and CDR2 is SYDVKM. The CDR3 consists of 13 residues. Germline trimming cut 5 bases from V and 11 bases from J; bases unmatched to any gene: 11. The CDR3 nucleotides are TGTGCCAGCAGTGGAAGACAGGGCGTGGACGCTTTCTTT. Translating gives CASSGRQGVDAFF. The full variable domain, rest sourced from reference TRBV28 and TRBJ1-1, is DVKVTQSSRYLVKRTGEKVFLECVQDMDHENMFWYRQDPGLGLRLIYFSYDVKMKEKGDIPEGYSVSREKKERFSLILESASTNQTSMYLCASSGRQGVDAFFGQGTRLTVV.

The rearrangement uses TRBV29-1 and TRBJ2-3; D is unclear. This CDR3 has 11 amino acids. Deletions cut 4 bases from V and 4 bases from J, with 6 bases between. Germline lookup yields CDR1 SQVTM and CDR2 ANQGSEA. This CDR3 is CSVAPSDTQYF. CDR3 coding DNA: TGCAGCGTTGCCCCCTCAGATACGCAGTATTTT.

This clone showed up just a few times. The V gene is TRBV27, the J gene TRBJ2-7, with D perhaps TRBD2 (5 bases). Per the germline V gene, CDR1 is MNHEY and CDR2 is SMNVEV (reference sequence). The CDR3 is 12 amino acids. The V and J ends lost 3 bases and 8 bases respectively, with 11 bases between them. CDR3 amino acids: CASSFAGEKQYF. CDR3 bases: TGTGCCAGCAGTTTCGCCGGGGAGAAGCAGTACTTC.

This clone was seen only a few times. The V gene is TRBV19, the J gene TRBJ1-5; 9 nucleotides match TRBD1. The germline V gene has CDR1 LNHDA and CDR2 SQIVND (reference sequence). Trimming at V came to 6 bases and at J to 6 bases, leaving 6 bases not matched to a gene. The CDR3 covers 14 residues. The CDR3 protein is CASSPTGGAQPQHF. The CDR3 DNA reads as TGTGCCAGTAGCCCGACAGGGGGAGCTCAGCCCCAGCATTTT.

The V gene is TRBV25-1, the J gene TRBJ1-2, with 10 bases identical to TRBD1. Unmatched junction bases numbered 14, after V lost 2 bases and J lost 8 bases. The CDR3 has 17 residues. Germline V gene lookup returns CDR1 MGHDK and CDR2 SYGVNS. The CDR3 sequence is CASSEPTPGTGARGYTF. The CDR3 region has the DNA TGTGCCAGCAGTGAACCCACTCCCGGGACAGGGGCTCGGGGCTACACCTTC.

The chain uses TRBV5-1 and TRBJ1-4, with a weak D call TRBD1 (5 bases). CDR1 and CDR2 (germline): SGHRS, YFSETQ. This CDR3 has 14 amino acids. Deletions cut 4 bases from V and 4 bases from J, with 11 bases between. CDR3 loop: CASSDGHVNEKLFF. The CDR3, as DNA: TGCGCCAGCAGCGATGGACACGTTAATGAAAAACTGTTTTTT.

In this sample, this clone turned up once. V is TRBV19 and J is TRBJ1-5, with D perhaps matching TRBD1 (5 bases). Per germline, CDR1 LNHDA and CDR2 SQIVND (reference sequence). The CDR3 loop spans 16 amino acids. Trimming stripped 1 base from V and 1 base from J, with 11 bases between. The CDR3 DNA sequence: TGTGCCAGTAGTATAGTCCCAGGGATGAGCAATCAGCCCCAGCATTTT. Amino acid sequence: CASSIVPGMSNQPQHF.

The chain is built from TRBV19 and TRBJ1-1; tentative D call: TRBD1 (6 bases). The CDR3 has 14 residues. The germline gives CDR1 LNHDA, CDR2 SQIVND (reference sequence). V lost 7 bases and J lost 3, with 15 bases in between. CDR3 residues: CASTLDGGHTEAFF. The CDR3 nucleotides read TGTGCCAGTACTTTAGACGGGGGGCACACTGAAGCTTTCTTT.

The rearrangement uses TRBV27 and TRBJ2-7, with 10 bases aligning to TRBD1. V lost 2 bases to trimming and J lost 11 bases; unmatched junction nucleotides: 18. CDR1 is MNHEY and CDR2 is SMNVEV in the germline V gene (reference sequence). The length of the CDR3 is 17 residues. In DNA, the CDR3 is TGTGCCAGCAGTTTAAAGGCTGGGACAGGGGATGGGGGAAGGGAGTACTTC. This codes for CASSLKAGTGDGGREYF.

The V gene is TRBV5-5, the J gene TRBJ1-6; the match to TRBD1 covers 10 bases. This CDR3 contains 15 residues. Germline lookup yields CDR1 SGHKS and CDR2 YYEKEE (reference sequence). V dropped 6 bases and J dropped 7; count of bases not matched to a gene: 7. The CDR3 nucleotides are TGTGCCAGCAAGCTGTCGACAGGGGGCAATTCACCCCTCCACTTT. Residues: CASKLSTGGNSPLHF.